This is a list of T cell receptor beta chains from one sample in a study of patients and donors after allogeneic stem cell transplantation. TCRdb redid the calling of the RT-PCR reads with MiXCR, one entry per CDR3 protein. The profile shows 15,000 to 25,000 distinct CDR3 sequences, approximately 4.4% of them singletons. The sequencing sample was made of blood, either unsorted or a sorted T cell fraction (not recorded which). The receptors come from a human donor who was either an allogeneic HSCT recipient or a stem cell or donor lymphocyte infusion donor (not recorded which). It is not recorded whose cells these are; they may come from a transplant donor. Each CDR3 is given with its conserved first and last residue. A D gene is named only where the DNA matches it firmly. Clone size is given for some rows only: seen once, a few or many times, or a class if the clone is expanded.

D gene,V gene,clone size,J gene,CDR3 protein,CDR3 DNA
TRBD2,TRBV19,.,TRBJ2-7,CASSTEAGATYEQYF,TGTGCCAGTAGTACAGAAGCGGGGGCTACCTACGAGCAGTACTTC
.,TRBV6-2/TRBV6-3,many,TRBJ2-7,CASGQGLGREQYF,TGTGCCAGCGGCCAGGGGCTGGGTCGCGAGCAGTACTTC
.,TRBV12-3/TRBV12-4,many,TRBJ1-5,CASSFDTSWPQHF,TGTGCCAGCAGTTTCGATACGAGTTGGCCCCAGCATTTT
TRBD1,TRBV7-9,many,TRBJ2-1,CASSLGWDRLNEQFF,TGTGCCAGCAGCTTAGGATGGGACAGGCTCAATGAGCAGTTCTTC
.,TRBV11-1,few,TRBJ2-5,CASSLGPNQETQYF,TGTGCCAGCAGCTTAGGTCCAAACCAAGAGACCCAGTACTTC
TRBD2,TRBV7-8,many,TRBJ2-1,CASGGLAGGAYNEQFF,TGTGCCAGCGGCGGACTAGCGGGAGGGGCCTACAATGAGCAGTTCTTC
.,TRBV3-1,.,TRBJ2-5,CASSQASWGETQYF,TGTGCCAGCAGCCAGGCCTCCTGGGGAGAGACCCAGTACTTC
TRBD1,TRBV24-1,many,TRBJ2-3,CATSDRGGTGVVDTQYF,TGTGCCACCAGTGACCGGGGAGGGACAGGGGTAGTAGATACGCAGTATTTT
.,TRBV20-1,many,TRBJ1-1,CSARTAGGTEAFF,TGCAGTGCTAGAACGGCTGGGGGGACTGAAGCTTTCTTT
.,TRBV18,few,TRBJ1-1,CASSPTGGGENTEAFF,TGTGCCAGCTCACCCACCGGGGGAGGGGAGAACACTGAAGCTTTCTTT
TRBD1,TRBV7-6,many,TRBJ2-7,CASSLGYGTGGSEQYF,TGTGCCAGCAGCTTAGGATATGGGACAGGGGGTTCGGAGCAGTACTTC
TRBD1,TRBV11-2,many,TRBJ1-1,CASSLVDRGFTEAFF,TGTGCCAGCAGCTTAGTAGACAGGGGCTTCACTGAAGCTTTCTTT
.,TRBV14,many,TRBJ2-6,CASSLISLSGANVLTF,TGTGCCAGCAGCCTCATATCCCTCTCTGGGGCCAACGTCCTGACTTTC
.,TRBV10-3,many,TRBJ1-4,CAISERVGANEKLFF,TGTGCCATCAGTGAAAGGGTGGGAGCTAATGAAAAACTGTTTTTT
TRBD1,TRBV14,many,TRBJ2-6,CASSQGVSGANVLTF,TGTGCCAGCAGTCAGGGGGTCTCTGGGGCCAACGTCCTGACTTTC
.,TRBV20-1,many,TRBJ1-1,CRARGGGRGRATEAFF,TGCAGGGCTAGGGGCGGTGGTAGGGGGAGGGCCACTGAAGCTTTCTTT
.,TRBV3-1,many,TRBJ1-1,CASSQVMGSTEAFF,TGTGCCAGCAGCCAAGTAATGGGGAGCACTGAAGCTTTCTTT
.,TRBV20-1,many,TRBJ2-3,CSARGWAGKGDTQYF,TGCAGTGCTAGAGGGTGGGCGGGAAAGGGAGATACGCAGTATTTT
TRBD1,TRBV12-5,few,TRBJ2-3,CASGPGTGGFADTQYF,TGTGCTAGTGGACCCGGGACAGGGGGTTTCGCAGATACGCAGTATTTT
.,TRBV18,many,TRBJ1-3,CASSPAGGTIYF,TGTGCCAGCTCACCCGCCGGGGGGACCATATATTTT
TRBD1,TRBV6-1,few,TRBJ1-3,CASSERQGESGNTIYF,TGTGCCAGCAGTGAACGGCAGGGGGAGTCTGGAAACACCATATATTTT
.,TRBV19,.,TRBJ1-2,CASSIGQGLRGYTF,TGTGCCAGTAGTATAGGCCAGGGATTACGAGGCTACACCTTC
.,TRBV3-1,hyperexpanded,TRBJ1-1,CASSPQGRMNTEAFF,TGTGCCAGCAGCCCCCAGGGACGGATGAACACTGAAGCTTTCTTT
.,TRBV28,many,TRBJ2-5,CASSLGNLQETQYF,TGTGCCAGCAGTTTAGGAAACCTCCAAGAGACCCAGTACTTC
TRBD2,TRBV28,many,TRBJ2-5,CASTGLAGETQYF,TGTGCCAGCACAGGACTAGCGGGGGAGACCCAGTACTTC
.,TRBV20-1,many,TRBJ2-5,CSAMRGGEETQYF,TGCAGTGCTATGAGGGGGGGGGAAGAGACCCAGTACTTC
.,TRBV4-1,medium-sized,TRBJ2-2,CASSQNRWGTGELFF,TGCGCCAGCAGCCAAAATCGGTGGGGCACCGGGGAGCTGTTTTTT
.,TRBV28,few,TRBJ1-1,CASSSPQGLNTEAFF,TGTGCCAGCAGTTCCCCCCAGGGACTGAACACTGAAGCTTTCTTT
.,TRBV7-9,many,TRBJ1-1,CASTLYSGTEAFF,TGTGCCAGCACCCTATATAGCGGGACTGAAGCTTTCTTT
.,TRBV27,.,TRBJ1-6,CASSPRTYNSPLHF,TGTGCCAGCAGCCCCAGAACCTATAATTCACCCCTCCACTTT
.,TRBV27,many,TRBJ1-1,CASTVRTGLRGLMNTEAFF,TGTGCCAGCACGGTACGAACAGGCCTCAGGGGCCTCATGAACACTGAAGCTTTCTTT
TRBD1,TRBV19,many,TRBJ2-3,CASGELGTGLGTDTQYF,TGTGCCAGTGGGGAGCTCGGGACAGGTCTTGGCACAGATACGCAGTATTTT
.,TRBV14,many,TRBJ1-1,CASSQDTIGLTEAFF,TGTGCCAGCAGCCAAGATACGATAGGGTTGACTGAAGCTTTCTTT
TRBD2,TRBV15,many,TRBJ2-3,CATSRSLAGVGGDTQYF,TGTGCCACCAGCAGATCACTAGCGGGGGTGGGTGGAGATACGCAGTATTTT
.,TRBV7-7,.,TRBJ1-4,CASSLTMLIFATNEKLFF,TGTGCCAGCAGCTTGACAATGCTAATTTTTGCAACTAATGAAAAACTGTTTTTT
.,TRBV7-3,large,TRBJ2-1,CASSSLVRNEQFF,TGTGCCAGCAGCTCCCTAGTTAGGAATGAGCAGTTCTTC
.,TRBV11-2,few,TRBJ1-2,CASSFAHTGYGYTF,TGTGCCAGCAGCTTCGCCCACACTGGCTATGGCTACACCTTC
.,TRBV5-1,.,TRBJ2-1,CASMAEAFYNEQFF,TGCGCCAGCATGGCGGAGGCCTTCTACAATGAGCAGTTCTTC
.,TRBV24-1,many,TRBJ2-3,CATVWGSDTQYF,TGTGCCACCGTGTGGGGGTCAGATACGCAGTATTTT
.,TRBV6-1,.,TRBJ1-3,CASRGQSGNTIYF,TGTGCCAGCAGGGGGCAGTCCGGAAACACCATATATTTT
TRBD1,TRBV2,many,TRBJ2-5,CASSLLTGEETQYF,TGTGCCAGCAGCCTCTTAACAGGGGAAGAGACCCAGTACTTC
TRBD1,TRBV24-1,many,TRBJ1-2,CATRDRERAYGYTF,TGTGCCACCAGAGACAGGGAAAGGGCCTATGGCTACACCTTC
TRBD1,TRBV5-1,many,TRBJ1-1,CASSLGTGDTEAFF,TGCGCCAGCAGCTTAGGGACAGGGGACACTGAAGCTTTCTTT
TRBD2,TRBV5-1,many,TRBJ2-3,CASSLASSGLSTDTQYF,TGCGCCAGCAGCTTGGCATCTAGCGGGCTCAGCACAGATACGCAGTATTTT
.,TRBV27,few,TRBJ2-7,CASRQGYLRTNPYEQYF,TGTGCCAGCAGGCAAGGGTACCTGAGGACGAATCCTTACGAGCAGTACTTC
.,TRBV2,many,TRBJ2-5,CASSAGAGRSGTQYF,TGTGCCAGCAGCGCCGGGGCAGGGAGGAGTGGGACCCAGTACTTC
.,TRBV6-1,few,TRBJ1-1,CASSEHPGNTEAFF,TGTGCCAGCAGTGAACATCCCGGGAACACTGAAGCTTTCTTT
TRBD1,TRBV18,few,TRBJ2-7,CASSLWTGRWEQYF,TGTGCCAGCTCACTATGGACAGGTCGGTGGGAGCAGTACTTC
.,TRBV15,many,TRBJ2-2,CATRQGNTGELFF,TGTGCCACCCGGCAGGGGAACACCGGGGAGCTGTTTTTT
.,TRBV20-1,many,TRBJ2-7,CSARVRGWEQYF,TGCAGTGCTAGAGTTCGGGGGTGGGAGCAGTACTTC
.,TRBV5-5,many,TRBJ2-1,CASSLLVTGSSLLFF,TGTGCCAGCAGCTTGTTGGTGACAGGATCCTCACTTTTGTTCTTC
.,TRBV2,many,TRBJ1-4,CASSPSAPNEKLFF,TGTGCCAGCAGTCCCTCGGCGCCTAATGAAAAACTGTTTTTT
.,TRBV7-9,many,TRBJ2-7,CASSLSYEQYF,TGTGCCAGCAGTCTCTCCTACGAGCAGTACTTC
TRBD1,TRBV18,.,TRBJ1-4,CASSPQQGTGDEKLFF,TGTGCCAGCTCGCCCCAACAGGGGACGGGGGATGAAAAACTGTTTTTT
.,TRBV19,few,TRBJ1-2,CASTPDGFYGYTF,TGTGCCAGTACCCCGGACGGATTCTATGGCTACACCTTC
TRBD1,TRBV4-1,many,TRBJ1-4,CASSQGPGQANEKLFF,TGCGCCAGCAGCCAAGGCCCGGGACAGGCTAATGAAAAACTGTTTTTT
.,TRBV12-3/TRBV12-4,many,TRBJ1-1,CASRGGAWVTEAFF,TGTGCCAGCAGGGGGGGCGCTTGGGTCACTGAAGCTTTCTTT
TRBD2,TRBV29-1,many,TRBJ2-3,CSVKRGGTDTQYF,TGCAGCGTTAAGCGGGGGGGCACAGATACGCAGTATTTT
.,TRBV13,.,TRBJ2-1,CASRRQALNYNEQFF,TGTGCCAGCAGGCGACAGGCCCTCAACTACAATGAGCAGTTCTTC
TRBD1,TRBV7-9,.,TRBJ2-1,CASSLITGGNEQFF,TGTGCCAGCAGCTTAATTACAGGGGGGAATGAGCAGTTCTTC